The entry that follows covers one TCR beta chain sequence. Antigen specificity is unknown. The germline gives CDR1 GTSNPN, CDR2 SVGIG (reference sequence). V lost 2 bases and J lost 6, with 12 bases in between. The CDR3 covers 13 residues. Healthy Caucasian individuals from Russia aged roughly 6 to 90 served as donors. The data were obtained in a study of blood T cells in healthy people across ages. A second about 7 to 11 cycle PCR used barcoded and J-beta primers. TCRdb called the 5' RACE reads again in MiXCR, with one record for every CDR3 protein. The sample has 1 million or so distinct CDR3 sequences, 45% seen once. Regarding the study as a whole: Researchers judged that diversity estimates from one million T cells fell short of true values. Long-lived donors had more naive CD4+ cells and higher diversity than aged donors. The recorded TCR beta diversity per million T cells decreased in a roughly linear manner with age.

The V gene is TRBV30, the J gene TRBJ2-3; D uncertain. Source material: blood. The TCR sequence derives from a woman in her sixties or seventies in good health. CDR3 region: CAWSPFPGDTQYF. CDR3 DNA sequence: TGTGCCTGGAGTCCCTTTCCCGGGGATACGCAGTATTTT.